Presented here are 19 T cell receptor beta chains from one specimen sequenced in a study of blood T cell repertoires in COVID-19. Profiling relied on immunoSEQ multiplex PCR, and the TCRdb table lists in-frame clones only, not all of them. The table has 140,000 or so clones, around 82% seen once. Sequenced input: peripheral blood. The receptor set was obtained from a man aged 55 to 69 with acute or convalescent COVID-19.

The CDR3 DNA reads as TGTGCCAGCAGCCGACTAGTAGGGAGCGAGCAGTACTTC. Translation: CASSRLVGSEQYF. This chain joins TRBV5-6 and TRBJ2-7; tentatively, D is TRBD2 (6 bases). V was clipped by 4 bases and J by 6 bases, with 14 bases between them. The CDR3 spans 13 residues. CDR1 SGHDT and CDR2 YYEEEE come from the germline V gene.

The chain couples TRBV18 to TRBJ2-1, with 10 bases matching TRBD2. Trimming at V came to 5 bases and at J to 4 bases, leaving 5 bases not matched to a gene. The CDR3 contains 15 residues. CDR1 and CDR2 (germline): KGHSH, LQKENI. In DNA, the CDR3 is TGTGCCAGCTCAGGCACTAGCGGGGCTTACAATGAGCAGTTCTTC. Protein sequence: CASSGTSGAYNEQFF.

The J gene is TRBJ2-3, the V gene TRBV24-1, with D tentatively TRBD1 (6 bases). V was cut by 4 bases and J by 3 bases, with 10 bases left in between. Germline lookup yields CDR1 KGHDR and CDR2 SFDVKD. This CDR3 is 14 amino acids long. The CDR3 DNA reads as TGTGCCACCAGTGACCGAGGGGGTACAGATACGCAGTATTTT. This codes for CATSDRGGTDTQYF.

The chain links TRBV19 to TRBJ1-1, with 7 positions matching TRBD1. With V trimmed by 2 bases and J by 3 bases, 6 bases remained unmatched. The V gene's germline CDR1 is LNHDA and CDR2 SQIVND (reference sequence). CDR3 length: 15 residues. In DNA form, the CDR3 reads TGTGCCAGTAGTATAAGGGGGCAAATTGACACTGAAGCTTTCTTT. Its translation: CASSIRGQIDTEAFF.

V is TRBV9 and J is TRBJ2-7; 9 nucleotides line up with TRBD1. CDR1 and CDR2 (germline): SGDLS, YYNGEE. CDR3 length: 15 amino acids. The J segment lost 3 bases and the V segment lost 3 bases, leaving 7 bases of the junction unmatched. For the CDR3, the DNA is TGTGCCAGCAGCGCCTGGACAGGGGTGAGCTACGAGCAGTACTTC. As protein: CASSAWTGVSYEQYF.

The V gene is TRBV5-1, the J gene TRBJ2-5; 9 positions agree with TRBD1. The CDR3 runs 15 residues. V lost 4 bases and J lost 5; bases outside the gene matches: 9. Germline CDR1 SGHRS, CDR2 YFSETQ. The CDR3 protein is CASSPGTGRGETQYF. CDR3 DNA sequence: TGCGCCAGCAGCCCCGGGACAGGGAGGGGTGAGACCCAGTACTTC.

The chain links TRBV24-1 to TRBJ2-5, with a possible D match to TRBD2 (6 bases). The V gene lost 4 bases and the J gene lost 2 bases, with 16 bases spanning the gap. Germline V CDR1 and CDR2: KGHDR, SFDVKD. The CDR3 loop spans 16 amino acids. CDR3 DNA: TGTGCCACCAGTGACCCGACTAGGGGTTCTCAAGAGACCCAGTACTTC. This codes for CATSDPTRGSQETQYF.

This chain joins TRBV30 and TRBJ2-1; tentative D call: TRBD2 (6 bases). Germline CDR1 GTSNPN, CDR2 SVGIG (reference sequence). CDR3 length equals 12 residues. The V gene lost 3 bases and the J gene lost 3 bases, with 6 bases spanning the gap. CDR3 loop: CAWRDYYNEQFF. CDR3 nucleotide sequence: TGTGCCTGGAGGGACTACTACAATGAGCAGTTCTTC.

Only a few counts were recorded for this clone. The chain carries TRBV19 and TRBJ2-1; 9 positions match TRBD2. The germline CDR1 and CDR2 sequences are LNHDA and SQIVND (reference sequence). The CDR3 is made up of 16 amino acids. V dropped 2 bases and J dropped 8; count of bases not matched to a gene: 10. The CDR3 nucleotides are TGTGCCAGTAGTATAAAAGCGGGAGGACTTAGGGATGAGCAGTTCTTC. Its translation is CASSIKAGGLRDEQFF. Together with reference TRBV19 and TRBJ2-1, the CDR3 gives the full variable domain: DGGITQSPKYLFRKEGQNVTLSCEQNLNHDAMYWYRQDPGQGLRLIYYSQIVNDFQKGDIAEGYSVSREKKESFPLTVTSAQKNPTAFYLCASSIKAGGLRDEQFFGPGTRLTVL.

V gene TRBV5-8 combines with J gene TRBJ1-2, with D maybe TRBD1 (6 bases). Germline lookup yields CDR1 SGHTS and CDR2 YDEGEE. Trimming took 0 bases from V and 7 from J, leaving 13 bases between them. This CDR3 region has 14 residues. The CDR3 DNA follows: TGTGCCAGCAGCTTGGAGGGGGTCGGTCGTGGCTACACCTTC. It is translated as CASSLEGVGRGYTF.

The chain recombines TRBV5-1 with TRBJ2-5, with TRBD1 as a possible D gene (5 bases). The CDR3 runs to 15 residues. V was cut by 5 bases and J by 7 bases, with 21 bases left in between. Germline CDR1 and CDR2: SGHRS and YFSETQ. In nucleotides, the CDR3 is TGCGCCAGCAGACTTGATACGGGCCCCCAGGGGACCCAGTACTTC. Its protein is CASRLDTGPQGTQYF.

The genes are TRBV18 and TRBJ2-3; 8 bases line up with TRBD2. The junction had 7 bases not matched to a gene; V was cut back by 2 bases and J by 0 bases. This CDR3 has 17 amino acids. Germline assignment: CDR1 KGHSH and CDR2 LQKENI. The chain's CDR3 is CASSPRGSGSSTDTQYF. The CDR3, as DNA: TGTGCCAGCTCACCAAGGGGAAGCGGGAGTAGCACAGATACGCAGTATTTT. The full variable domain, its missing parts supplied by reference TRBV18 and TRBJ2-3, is NAGVMQNPRHLVRRRGQEARLRCSPMKGHSHVYWYRQLPEEGLKFMVYLQKENIIDESGMPKERFSAEFPKEGPSILRIQQVVRGDSAAYFCASSPRGSGSSTDTQYFGPGTRLTVL.

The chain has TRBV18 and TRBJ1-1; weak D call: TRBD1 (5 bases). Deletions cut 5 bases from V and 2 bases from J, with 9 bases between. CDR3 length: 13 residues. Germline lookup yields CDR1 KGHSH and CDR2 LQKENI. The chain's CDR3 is CASSYGQNTEAFF. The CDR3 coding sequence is TGTGCCAGCTCATACGGACAAAACACTGAAGCTTTCTTT.

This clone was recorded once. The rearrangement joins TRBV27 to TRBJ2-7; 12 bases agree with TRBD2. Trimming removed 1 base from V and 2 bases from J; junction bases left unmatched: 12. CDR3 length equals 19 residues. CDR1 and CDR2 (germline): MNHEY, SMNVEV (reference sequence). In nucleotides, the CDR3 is TGTGCCAGCAGTTTATATCAGACTAGCGGGGGTCCCCAGGCCTACGAGCAGTACTTC. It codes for CASSLYQTSGGPQAYEQYF.

This CDR3 is CASSYSGTGGAYEQYF. CDR3 sequence (DNA): TGTGCCAGCAGTTACTCCGGTACAGGGGGCGCCTACGAGCAGTACTTC. V usage is TRBV6-6 and J usage is TRBJ2-7; 9 nucleotides agree with TRBD1. J was trimmed by 2 bases and V by 0 bases; bases with no gene match: 5. The CDR3 contains 16 residues. The V gene's germline CDR1 is MNHNY and CDR2 SVGAGI (reference sequence).

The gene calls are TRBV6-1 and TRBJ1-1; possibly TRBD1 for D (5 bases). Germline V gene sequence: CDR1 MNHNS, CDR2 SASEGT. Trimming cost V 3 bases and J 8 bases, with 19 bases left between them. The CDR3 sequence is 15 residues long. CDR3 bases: TGTGCCAGCAGTGATGACTTGTGGAGGGGTTGGGAAGCTTTCTTT. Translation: CASSDDLWRGWEAFF.

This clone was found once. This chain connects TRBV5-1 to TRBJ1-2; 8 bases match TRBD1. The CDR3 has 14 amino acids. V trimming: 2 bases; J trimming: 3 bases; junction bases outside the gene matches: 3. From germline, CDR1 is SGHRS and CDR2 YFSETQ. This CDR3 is CASSFDRGHYGYTF. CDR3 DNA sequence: TGCGCCAGCAGCTTCGACAGGGGCCACTATGGCTACACCTTC. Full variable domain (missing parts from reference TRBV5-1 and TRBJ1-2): KAGVTQTPRYLIKTRGQQVTLSCSPISGHRSVSWYQQTPGQGLQFLFEYFSETQRNKGNFPGRFSGRQFSNSRSEMNVSTLELGDSALYLCASSFDRGHYGYTFGSGTRLTVV.

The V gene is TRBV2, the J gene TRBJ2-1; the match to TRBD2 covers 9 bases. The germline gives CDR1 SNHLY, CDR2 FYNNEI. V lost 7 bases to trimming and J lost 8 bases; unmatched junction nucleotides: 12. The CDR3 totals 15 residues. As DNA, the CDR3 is TGTGCCAGCAACCCTAGCGGGGTCCTGCGTCATGAGCAGTTCTTC. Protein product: CASNPSGVLRHEQFF.

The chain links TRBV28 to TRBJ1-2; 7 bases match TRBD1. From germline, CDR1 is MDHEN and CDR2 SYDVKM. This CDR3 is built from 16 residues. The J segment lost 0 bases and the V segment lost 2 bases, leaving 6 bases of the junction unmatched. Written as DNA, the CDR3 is TGTGCCAGCAGTTTAGGAGACAGGGCGGCTAACTATGGCTACACCTTC. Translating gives CASSLGDRAANYGYTF.